This entry lists 30 T cell receptor beta chains sequenced from one sample in a study of human T cells and chemical hapten exposure. Time point in this sample: patch test 3, about 24 weeks after DPC sensitization. The treatment: therapeutic diphenylcyclopropenone sensitization with weekly scalp DPC. TCRdb reanalysed the RACE reads using MiXCR and keeps one entry per CDR3 protein. The sample has 120,000 or so distinct CDR3 sequences; about 11% are singletons. The sample here was whole blood, taken in connection with sensitization to the hapten diphenylcyclopropenone (DPC). The receptors shown here come from a woman in her forties or fifties with alopecia areata. Some clones in this sample may be carry-over from other donors' samples.

V gene TRBV6-1 combines with J gene TRBJ2-5, with D perhaps TRBD1 (6 bases). The CDR3 consists of 16 residues. Deletions cut 0 bases from V and 2 bases from J, with 13 bases between. Per germline, CDR1 MNHNS and CDR2 SASEGT. The CDR3 coding sequence is TGTGCCAGCAGTGAAGCGACAGGCCAAAGGCAAGAGACCCAGTACTTC. Translating it yields CASSEATGQRQETQYF.

This chain connects TRBV6-2 or TRBV6-3 to TRBJ2-3; possibly TRBD2 for D (5 bases). The length of the CDR3 is 15 residues. The V end was cut by 6 bases, the J end by 4 bases, with 17 bases between. The germline gives CDR1 MNHEY, CDR2 SVGEGT. As DNA, the CDR3 is TGTGCCAGCAGAGCCACAACGGACTGGCCAGATACGCAGTATTTT. Translation gives CASRATTDWPDTQYF.

The chain recombines TRBV6-1 with TRBJ2-1; 15 bases map to TRBD2. The CDR3 has 19 amino acids. CDR1 and CDR2 from the germline V gene are MNHNS and SASEGT. J lost 10 bases, V lost 6 bases, and 19 bases had no gene match. The CDR3 here is CASRVPGTSGGTLSREQFF. The DNA for the CDR3 is TGTGCCAGCAGGGTCCCCGGGACTAGCGGGGGGACTCTATCCAGGGAGCAGTTCTTC.

The sample holds many counts of this clonotype. The chain has TRBV20-1 and TRBJ2-3; tentative D call: TRBD1 (6 bases). V lost 5 bases and J lost 4, with 13 bases in between. This CDR3 region has 13 residues. Germline CDR1 and CDR2: DFQATT and SNEGSKA (reference sequence). CDR3 region: CSAVTGFSDTQYF. The CDR3 bases are TGCAGTGCTGTCACAGGGTTTTCAGATACGCAGTATTTT.

This clonotype occurred once. V and J are TRBV3-1 and TRBJ2-7; 9 nucleotides agree with TRBD1. The CDR3 totals 18 residues. V trimming: 1 base; J trimming: 4 bases; junction bases outside the gene matches: 14. Germline V gene lookup returns CDR1 LGHDT and CDR2 YNNKEL (reference sequence). CDR3 region: CASSQVPLTGTGRYEQYF. CDR3 DNA sequence: TGTGCCAGCAGCCAAGTCCCACTTACCGGGACAGGGAGGTACGAGCAGTACTTC.

The chain is built from TRBV7-9 and TRBJ2-7; a weak D match, TRBD2 (7 bases). The V gene lost 6 bases and the J gene lost 6 bases, with 21 bases spanning the gap. The CDR3 sequence is 15 residues long. Germline V lookup: CDR1 SEHNR, CDR2 FQNEAQ (reference sequence). CDR3 DNA: TGTGCCAGCAGTCAAGGGGGGGGACTCGGGGGCGAGCAGTACTTC. Translating it yields CASSQGGGLGGEQYF.

This rearrangement joins TRBV29-1 to TRBJ1-2; 7 bases align to TRBD1. Germline lookup yields CDR1 SQVTM and CDR2 ANQGSEA. V trimming: 4 bases; J trimming: 6 bases; junction bases outside the gene matches: 11. The length of the CDR3 is 14 residues. DNA for the CDR3: TGCAGCGTTGGGGTCACAGGGGTCCTGAATGGCTACACCTTC. This encodes CSVGVTGVLNGYTF.

The rearrangement links TRBV7-6 to TRBJ1-2; 8 bases map to TRBD1. V shed 1 base, J shed 3 bases, and the junction held 4 bases outside the gene matches. The CDR3 extends over 15 amino acids. The germline V gene encodes CDR1 SGHVS and CDR2 FNYEAQ. The chain's CDR3 is CASSLETGAYYGYTF. The CDR3 nucleotides are TGTGCCAGCAGCTTAGAGACAGGGGCATACTATGGCTACACCTTC.

The V gene is TRBV5-6, the J gene TRBJ1-6; D is undetermined. CDR3 size: 12 residues. CDR1 and CDR2 from the germline V gene are SGHDT and YYEEEE. The ends were cut back, 7 bases at V and 8 bases at J, with 10 bases in the middle. The CDR3 reads CASGLVYSPLHF. CDR3 nucleotide sequence: TGTGCCAGCGGGTTGGTGTATTCACCCCTCCACTTT.

This clonotype was seen repeatedly, ten times or more. V gene TRBV10-3 combines with J gene TRBJ2-7, with a possible D match to TRBD2 (5 bases). Germline loops: CDR1 ENHRY, CDR2 SYGVKD. The CDR3 is 13 residues long. V was trimmed by 3 bases and J by 3 bases, leaving 9 bases between them. CDR3 in DNA: TGTGCCATCAGTGACCGGGGAAGCTACGAGCAGTACTTC. Its protein is CAISDRGSYEQYF.

This clonotype turned up a few times. The genes are TRBV6-2 or TRBV6-3 and TRBJ2-7; D may be TRBD1 or TRBD2 (6 bases each). The length of the CDR3 is 14 residues. V was pared by 7 bases and J by 6 bases, with 19 bases between. CDR1 is MNHEY, CDR2 SVGEGT, per germline. This chain's CDR3 is CASTSPTGAIEQYF. DNA of the CDR3: TGTGCCAGCACCTCTCCGACGGGGGCGATCGAGCAGTACTTC.

This clonotype was counted only a few times. The rearrangement links TRBV9 to TRBJ1-3; no clear D. V was cut by 4 bases and J by 0 bases, with 14 bases left in between. The CDR3 spans 16 residues. Germline-derived CDR1 and CDR2 are SGDLS and YYNGEE. The CDR3: CASSFSPGFSGNTIYF. CDR3 sequence (DNA): TGTGCCAGCAGCTTTTCCCCAGGATTCTCTGGAAACACCATATATTTT.

J is TRBJ1-2 and V is TRBV20-1; maybe TRBD1 (5 bases). The V gene lost 1 base and the J gene lost 7 bases, with 19 bases spanning the gap. Germline CDR1 is DFQATT and CDR2 is SNEGSKA (reference sequence). The CDR3 spans 15 residues. CDR3 nucleotide sequence: TGCAGTGCTAGAGCGGGGCAGGCCCTGGAGAGTGGCTACACCTTC. As protein: CSARAGQALESGYTF.

This clonotype was found many times. J is TRBJ2-3 and V is TRBV6-2 or TRBV6-3, with 11 bases matching TRBD2. CDR3 size: 20 residues. Trimming cost V 0 bases and J 1 base; bases outside gene matches: 12. Germline V gene data show CDR1 as MNHEY and CDR2 as SVGEGT. The CDR3 region is CASSYSRSKGLAVRTDTQYF. In nucleotides, the CDR3 is TGTGCCAGCAGTTACTCGAGATCGAAGGGACTAGCGGTTCGCACAGATACGCAGTATTTT.

The chain recombines TRBV7-2 with TRBJ2-3; D unclear. The germline V gene encodes CDR1 SGHTA and CDR2 FQGNSA. The CDR3 runs 13 residues. V shed 5 bases and J shed 2 bases, with 8 bases lying between them. The CDR3 coding sequence is TGTGCCAGCAGCCAGGAGATCACAGATACGCAGTATTTT. It codes for CASSQEITDTQYF. Full variable domain (missing parts from reference TRBV7-2 and TRBJ2-3): GAGVSQSPSNKVTEKGKDVELRCDPISGHTALYWYRQSLGQGLEFLIYFQGNSAPDKSGLPSDRFSAERTGGSVSTLTIQRTQQEDSAVYLCASSQEITDTQYFGPGTRLTVL.

This clonotype came up many times. The chain employs TRBV6-2 or TRBV6-3 and TRBJ1-5; D uncertain. Germline V gives CDR1 MNHEY, CDR2 SVGEGT. Trimming removed 0 bases from V and 5 bases from J, with 8 bases in between. The CDR3 is made up of 14 amino acids. CDR3: CASSYSNRYQPQHF. As DNA, the CDR3 is TGTGCCAGCAGTTACTCCAACCGTTATCAGCCCCAGCATTTT.

This clonotype was seen more than once but under ten times. The rearrangement uses TRBV11-2 and TRBJ2-1, with a weak D call TRBD2 (5 bases). This CDR3 contains 14 residues. Trimming stripped 4 bases from V and 10 bases from J, with 17 bases between. In germline, CDR1 is SGHAT, CDR2 FQNNGV. This CDR3 is CASSSLARRREQFF. CDR3 bases: TGTGCCAGCAGCTCCCTAGCCCGCCGTCGAGAGCAGTTCTTC. Drawing the rest from reference TRBV11-2 and TRBJ2-1, the complete variable domain is EAGVAQSPRYKIIEKRQSVAFWCNPISGHATLYWYQQILGQGPKLLIQFQNNGVVDDSQLPKDRFSAERLKGVDSTLKIQPAKLEDSAVYLCASSSLARRREQFFGPGTRLTVL.

This clonotype was counted between two and nine times. The chain joins TRBV20-1 to TRBJ2-1, with TRBD2 identical over 7 bases. CDR3 length equals 15 residues. The junction had 2 bases not matched to a gene; V was cut back by 0 bases and J by 0 bases. Germline assignment: CDR1 DFQATT and CDR2 SNEGSKA (reference sequence). The CDR3 bases are TGCAGTGCTAGAGAGACGGGGGGCTCCTACAATGAGCAGTTCTTC. Its translation: CSARETGGSYNEQFF.

Worth noting for this clonotype: At one of its ends the junction is not consistent with the germline gene, which may arise from a read error. The CDR3 loop is CVSSPGGGGNTIYF. In nucleotides, the CDR3 is TGTGTCAGCTCACCGGGCGGCGGCGGAAACACCATATATTTT. V usage is TRBV18 and J usage is TRBJ1-3; D remains ambiguous. The CDR3 covers 14 residues. Germline values: CDR1 KGHSH, CDR2 LQKENI.

The chain recombines TRBV20-1 with TRBJ1-5; 9 bases agree with TRBD1. Germline trimming cut 6 bases from V and 3 bases from J; bases unmatched to any gene: 9. In germline, CDR1 is DFQATT, CDR2 SNEGSKA (reference sequence). The CDR3 loop spans 15 amino acids. The CDR3 DNA reads as TGCAGTGCCACACAGACAGGGGGATACAATCAGCCCCAGCATTTT. Residues: CSATQTGGYNQPQHF.

This clonotype was seen more than once but under ten times. The chain combines TRBV4-2 with TRBJ1-3, with D tentatively TRBD1 (5 bases). The ends were cut back, 3 bases at V and 7 bases at J, with 10 bases in the middle. Germline CDR1 LGHNA, CDR2 YNFKEQ. The CDR3 loop spans 13 amino acids. The CDR3 loop is CASSQSGTNTIYF. Written as DNA, the CDR3 is TGTGCCAGCAGCCAGTCCGGGACTAACACCATATATTTT.

This clonotype was counted between two and nine times. The junction shows a germline mismatch at one end, possibly a read error. The chain links TRBV6-6 to TRBJ2-5; no firm D call. CDR1 and CDR2 (germline): MNHNY, SVGAGI (reference sequence). This CDR3 is 12 amino acids long. For the CDR3, the DNA is TGTGCCAGCGGAACTCCTCAAGGGACCCAGTACTTC. Its protein is CASGTPQGTQYF.

V is TRBV5-4 and J is TRBJ2-6; 8 bases fit TRBD1. The CDR3 totals 15 residues. The germline V gene has CDR1 SGHNT and CDR2 YYREEE (reference sequence). The ends lost 7 bases at V and 0 bases at J; junction bases unmatched: 3. DNA for the CDR3: TGTGCCAGCGGGACAGGCCTCTCTGGGGCCAACGTCCTGACTTTC. This codes for CASGTGLSGANVLTF.

This clonotype was recorded at least ten times. This chain links TRBV20-1 with TRBJ2-1, with TRBD2 as a possible D gene (6 bases). The CDR3 runs 11 residues. Between the trimmed V and J ends, which lost 6 bases and 15 bases, there was a span of 18 bases. The germline V gene has CDR1 DFQATT and CDR2 SNEGSKA (reference sequence). The CDR3 DNA reads as TGCAGTGCCGCACCCCGGGACTTGGCGTTCTTC. Amino acids: CSAAPRDLAFF.

The chain joins TRBV20-1 to TRBJ2-7; D is unresolved. V lost 3 bases to trimming and J lost 7 bases, with 19 bases between them. This CDR3 has 14 residues. From germline, CDR1 is DFQATT and CDR2 SNEGSKA (reference sequence). CDR3: CSARVSGYTWEQYF. CDR3 coding DNA: TGCAGTGCTAGGGTATCCGGATATACTTGGGAGCAGTACTTC.

V gene TRBV7-3 combines with J gene TRBJ1-1; no clear D. Germline-derived CDR1 and CDR2 are SGHTA and FQGTGA. CDR3 length equals 13 residues. V lost 4 bases to trimming and J lost 6 bases, with 12 bases between them. The CDR3 reads CASSSQSSPEAFF. Written as DNA, the CDR3 is TGTGCCAGCAGCTCACAGTCTTCCCCTGAAGCTTTCTTT.

The chain links TRBV6-5 to TRBJ1-6; no clear D gene. This CDR3 comprises 15 residues. Trimming stripped 6 bases from V and 7 bases from J, with 16 bases between. Germline values: CDR1 MNHEY, CDR2 SVGAGI. The CDR3 loop is CASSTPPVRNSPLHF. The CDR3 DNA is TGTGCCAGCAGCACCCCACCCGTCAGGAATTCACCCCTCCACTTT.

This clonotype was seen more than once but under ten times. The rearrangement joins TRBV10-2 to TRBJ2-5; D may be TRBD1 (5 bases). This CDR3 contains 13 residues. CDR1 and CDR2 (germline): WSHSY, SAAADI. The ends were cut back, 3 bases at V and 6 bases at J, with 11 bases in the middle. CDR3 nucleotides: TGCGCCAGCAGTGATAGGGGCTCACAGACCCAGTACTTC. Its protein is CASSDRGSQTQYF.

This chain connects TRBV6-2 or TRBV6-3 to TRBJ2-3, with D unresolved. Germline CDR1 and CDR2: MNHEY and SVGEGT. CDR3 size: 14 residues. Between the trimmed V and J ends, which lost 5 bases and 6 bases, there was a span of 15 bases. The CDR3 spells CASSPNVGKDTQYF. The DNA for the CDR3 is TGTGCCAGCAGTCCAAACGTGGGCAAGGATACGCAGTATTTT.

The chain couples TRBV5-6 to TRBJ2-7, with 8 positions matching TRBD2. The ends lost 4 bases at V and 2 bases at J; junction bases unmatched: 8. The CDR3 consists of 15 residues. Germline lookup yields CDR1 SGHDT and CDR2 YYEEEE. CDR3 DNA: TGTGCCAGCAGCCCTACTAGCGGAGGGGCCTACGAGCAGTACTTC. It translates to CASSPTSGGAYEQYF. Filled out from reference TRBV5-6 and TRBJ2-7, the complete variable domain reads DAGVTQSPTHLIKTRGQQVTLRCSPKSGHDTVSWYQQALGQGPQFIFQYYEEEERQRGNFPDRFSGHQFPNYSSELNVNALLLGDSALYLCASSPTSGGAYEQYFGPGTRLTVT.